This TCR beta chain came from a study of early T cells in non-severe SARS-CoV-2 infection. Each CDR3 protein is one row after TCRdb ran MiXCR on the 5' RACE reads. The data contain 25,000 to 35,000 distinct CDR3 sequences, about 5.5% of them seen just once; the ten biggest clones take up 11%. This clonotype is deemed medium-sized. V trimming: 5 bases; J trimming: 3 bases; junction bases outside the gene matches: 5. The CDR3 loop spans 16 amino acids. Germline V gene sequence: CDR1 SGHVS, CDR2 FQNEAQ. This TCR was recovered from an adult who was a healthcare worker with PCR-confirmed SARS-CoV-2 infection or an uninfected control (not recorded which). This chain links TRBV7-8 with TRBJ1-6; 9 nucleotides match TRBD1. The sample consisted of whole blood. CDR3 sequence: CASSPGQGGYNSPLHF. Written as DNA, the CDR3 is TGTGCCAGCAGCCCGGGACAGGGTGGCTATAATTCACCCCTCCACTTT.